This is a list of T cell receptor beta chains from one sample in a study of Ad26.COV2.S vaccination and SARS-CoV-2 variants. Clones were read by immunoSEQ multiplex PCR, and TCRdb kept only the in-frame ones, dropping some. Among about 420,000 clones, roughly 88% were seen once, and the ten largest hold 3.6%. The sequencing here drew on peripheral blood, taken in a trial of Ad26.COV2.S vaccine versus placebo. All receptors derive from a person between 18 and 65 years old who received the Ad26.COV2.S COVID-19 vaccine or a placebo. Both conserved end residues are part of each CDR3. A D gene is named only where the DNA matches it firmly. The size field is filled for only some rows; it gives once, few, many or a size class.

V	D	J	size	DNA	CDR3
TRBV5-6	NA	TRBJ2-4	NA	TGTGCCAGCAGCCGAGGGGCCCCGGGACGCGGCATTCAGTACTTC	CASSRGAPGRGIQYF
TRBV6-5	NA	TRBJ1-5	NA	TGTGCCAGCAGTCCTCTTATTAGCAATCAGCCCCAGCATTTT	CASSPLISNQPQHF
TRBV28	NA	TRBJ2-1	NA	TGTGCCAGCAATTTGGTCGGGGGCTCCTACAATGAGCAGTTCTTC	CASNLVGGSYNEQFF
TRBV5-1	NA	TRBJ1-1	NA	TGCGCCAGCAGAGGAGGGACTGAAGCTTTCTTT	CASRGGTEAFF
TRBV4-1	NA	TRBJ2-7	NA	TGCGCCAGCAGCCAAGATACGGGTCACTACGAGCAGTACTTC	CASSQDTGHYEQYF
TRBV10-3	NA	TRBJ1-5	NA	TGTGCCATCAGTGACCCCGGGGGAGTGCAGCCCCAGCATTTT	CAISDPGGVQPQHF
TRBV9	NA	TRBJ1-5	NA	TGTGCCAGCAGCGTAGGCCCCTCAGCCAATCAGCCCCAGCATTTT	CASSVGPSANQPQHF
TRBV9	TRBD1	TRBJ1-2	NA	TGTGCCAGCAGCGTAGCTCCAGGGGGCGACTATGGCTACACCTTC	CASSVAPGGDYGYTF
TRBV7-8	NA	TRBJ2-7	NA	TGTGCCAGCAGCTTGAGTTCCTACGAGCAGTACTTC	CASSLSSYEQYF
TRBV7-9	TRBD1	TRBJ1-4	NA	TGTGCCAGCAGCGCCAGGGGGATATTATATGAAAAACTGTTTTTT	CASSARGILYEKLFF
TRBV12-5	TRBD2	TRBJ2-5	NA	TGTGCTAGTGGTCCGGGACTAGCGGTAGAGACCCAGTACTTC	CASGPGLAVETQYF
TRBV19	NA	TRBJ1-5	NA	TGTGCCAGTAGTATTGAATCGAGAGGGCAGCCCCAGCATTTT	CASSIESRGQPQHF
TRBV27	TRBD1	TRBJ2-7	NA	TGTGCCAGCAGTTTACAACAGGGGGCCTACGAGCAGTACTTC	CASSLQQGAYEQYF
TRBV6-1	NA	TRBJ2-5	NA	TGTGCCAGCAGTGAAGCGGAATATCTCGACCGAGCGAGAACCAAAGAGACCCAGTACTTC	CASSEAEYLDRARTKETQYF
TRBV3-1/TRBV3-2	NA	TRBJ2-1	once	TGTGCCAGCAGCCAAGACGGGTACAATGAGCAGTTCTTC	CASSQDGYNEQFF
TRBV11-2	TRBD1	TRBJ2-5	NA	TGTGCCAGCAGCTCCCTCGACAGGGGGCTGGAGACCCAGTACTTC	CASSSLDRGLETQYF
TRBV5-6	NA	TRBJ2-3	NA	TGTGCCAGCAGCTTGGGAACCCGCACAGATACGCAGTATTTT	CASSLGTRTDTQYF
TRBV30	NA	TRBJ1-6	NA	TGTGCCTGGAGTGTACGGGGGGGCACGAGCTCCTATAATTCACCCCTCCACTTT	CAWSVRGGTSSYNSPLHF
TRBV4-1	NA	TRBJ2-7	once	TGCGCCAGCAGCCGGAGGGGGGCCGATCAATACGAGCAGTACTTC	CASSRRGADQYEQYF
TRBV6-2/TRBV6-3	NA	TRBJ2-2	NA	TGTGCCAGCAGTGACGCTCCGAACACCGGGGAGCTGTTTTTT	CASSDAPNTGELFF
TRBV5-1	NA	TRBJ2-1	NA	TGCGCCAGCAGCTTGGTCGCAGCAAGGTATGAGCAGTTCTTC	CASSLVAARYEQFF
TRBV9	NA	TRBJ2-7	NA	TGTGCCAGCAGCGTAGGGCAGGGTATCGAGCAGTACTTC	CASSVGQGIEQYF
TRBV2	NA	TRBJ2-7	NA	TGTGCCAGCAGTGGGCCGGGGGACGAGCAGTACTTC	CASSGPGDEQYF
TRBV14	NA	TRBJ2-2	NA	TGTGCCAGCAGCCAAGATTTCAGCAGCGTGAACACCGGGGAGCTGTTTTTT	CASSQDFSSVNTGELFF
TRBV5-1	NA	TRBJ1-1	once	TGCGCCAGCAGCTTGGCCAGCCAGGGAAGGACTGAAGCTTTCTTT	CASSLASQGRTEAFF
TRBV27	NA	TRBJ2-5	NA	TGTGCCAGCAGGGAGGAGGGGCAAGAGACCCAGTACTTC	CASREEGQETQYF
TRBV3-1/TRBV3-2	TRBD2	TRBJ2-7	NA	TGTGCCAGCAGCCTGGGACTAGGATCCTACGAGCAGTACTTC	CASSLGLGSYEQYF
TRBV5-6	NA	TRBJ2-3	NA	TGTGCCAGCAGCTTTGCGCAGCGGGCATACGGAGATACGCAGTATTTT	CASSFAQRAYGDTQYF
TRBV9	NA	TRBJ2-5	NA	TGTGCCAGCAGCATCACCACGAGGGGGGGGCCGTCGGAGACCCAGTACTTC	CASSITTRGGPSETQYF
TRBV5-1	TRBD1	TRBJ2-1	NA	TGCGCCAGCAGCCCAATGGACAGGGGCAATGAGCAGTTCTTC	CASSPMDRGNEQFF
TRBV6-5	NA	TRBJ2-7	NA	TGTGCCAGCAGTCTTACCTACGAGCAGTACTTC	CASSLTYEQYF
TRBV7-2	NA	TRBJ1-3	once	TGTGCCAGCAGCCCAAGAGGGGGGACCACCTCTGGAAACACCATATATTTT	CASSPRGGTTSGNTIYF
TRBV4-1	NA	TRBJ2-7	NA	TGCGCCAGCAGCCCGCAAGGACGGTTCGAGCAGTACTTC	CASSPQGRFEQYF
TRBV4-3	NA	TRBJ1-6	NA	TGCGCCAGCAGCCAAGACAGGACGAGCTCCTATAATTCACCCCTCCACTTT	CASSQDRTSSYNSPLHF
TRBV19	NA	TRBJ1-1	NA	TGTGCCAGTAGTACCACAGCGAACACTGAAGCTTTCTTT	CASSTTANTEAFF
TRBV7-9	NA	TRBJ1-1	few	TGTGCCAGCATTGAGACGGATATGAACACTGAAGCTTTCTTT	CASIETDMNTEAFF
TRBV30	NA	TRBJ2-1	NA	TGTGCCTGGGGGACCGACGATGAGCAGTTCTTC	CAWGTDDEQFF
TRBV29-1	NA	TRBJ1-3	NA	TGCAGCGCTTACTCTGGAAACACCATATATTTT	CSAYSGNTIYF
TRBV28	NA	TRBJ1-6	once	TGTGCCAGCAACCGGGTTGATAATTCACCCCTCCACTTT	CASNRVDNSPLHF
TRBV7-3	NA	TRBJ2-1	NA	TGTGCCAGCAGCTTCGGGGAGTATCCATACAATGAGCAGTTCTTC	CASSFGEYPYNEQFF